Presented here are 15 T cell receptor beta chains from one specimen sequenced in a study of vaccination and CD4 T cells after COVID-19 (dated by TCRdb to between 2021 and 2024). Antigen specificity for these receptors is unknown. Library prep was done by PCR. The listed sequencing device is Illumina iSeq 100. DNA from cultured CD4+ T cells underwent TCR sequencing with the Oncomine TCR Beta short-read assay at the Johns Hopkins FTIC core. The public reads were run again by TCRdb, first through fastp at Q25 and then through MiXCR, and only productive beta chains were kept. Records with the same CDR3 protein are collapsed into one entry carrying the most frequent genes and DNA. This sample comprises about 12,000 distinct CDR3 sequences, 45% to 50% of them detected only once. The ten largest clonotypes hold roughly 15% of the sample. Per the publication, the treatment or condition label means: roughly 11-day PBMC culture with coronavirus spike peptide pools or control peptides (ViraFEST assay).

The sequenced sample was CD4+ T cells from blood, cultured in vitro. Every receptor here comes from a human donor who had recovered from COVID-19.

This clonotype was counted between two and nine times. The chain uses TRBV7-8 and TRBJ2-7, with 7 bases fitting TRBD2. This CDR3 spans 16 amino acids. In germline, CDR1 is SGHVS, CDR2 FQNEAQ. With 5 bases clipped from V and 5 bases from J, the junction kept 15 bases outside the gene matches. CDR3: CASSPKAGLSNHEQYF. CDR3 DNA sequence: TGTGCCAGCAGCCCCAAAGCGGGACTGTCTAACCACGAGCAGTACTTC.

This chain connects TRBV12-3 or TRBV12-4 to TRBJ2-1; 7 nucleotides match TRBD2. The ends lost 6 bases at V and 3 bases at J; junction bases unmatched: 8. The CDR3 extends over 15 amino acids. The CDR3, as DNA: TGTGCCAGCAGAGCCGGCGGGGGTCTCTACAATGAGCAGTTCTTC. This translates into CASRAGGGLYNEQFF.

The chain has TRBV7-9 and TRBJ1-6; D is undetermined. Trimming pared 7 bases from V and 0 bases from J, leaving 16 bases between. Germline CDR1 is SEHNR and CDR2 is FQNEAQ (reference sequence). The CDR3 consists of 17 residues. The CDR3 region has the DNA TGTGCCAGCACTCGCGGGAGGGAAAGCTCCTATAATTCACCCCTCCACTTT. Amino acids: CASTRGRESSYNSPLHF.

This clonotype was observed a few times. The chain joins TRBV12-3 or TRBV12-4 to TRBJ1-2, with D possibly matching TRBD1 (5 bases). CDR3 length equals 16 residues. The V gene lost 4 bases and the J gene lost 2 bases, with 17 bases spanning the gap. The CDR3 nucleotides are TGTGCCAGCAGTTCGTCGACCGGGACCCTCAACTATGGCTACACCTTC. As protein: CASSSSTGTLNYGYTF.

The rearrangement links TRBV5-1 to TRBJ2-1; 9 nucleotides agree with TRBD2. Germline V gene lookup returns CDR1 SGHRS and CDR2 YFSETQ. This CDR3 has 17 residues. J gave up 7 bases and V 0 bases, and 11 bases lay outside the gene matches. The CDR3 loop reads CASSLVVGGGARNEQFF. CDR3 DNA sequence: TGCGCCAGCAGCTTGGTGGTCGGCGGGGGGGCGAGGAATGAGCAGTTCTTC.

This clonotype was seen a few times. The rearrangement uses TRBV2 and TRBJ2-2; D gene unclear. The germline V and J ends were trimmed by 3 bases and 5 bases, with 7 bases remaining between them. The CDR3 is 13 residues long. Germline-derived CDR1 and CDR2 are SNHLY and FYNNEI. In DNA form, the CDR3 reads TGTGCCAGCAGTGATTCAGTAACCGGGGAGCTGTTTTTT. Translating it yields CASSDSVTGELFF.

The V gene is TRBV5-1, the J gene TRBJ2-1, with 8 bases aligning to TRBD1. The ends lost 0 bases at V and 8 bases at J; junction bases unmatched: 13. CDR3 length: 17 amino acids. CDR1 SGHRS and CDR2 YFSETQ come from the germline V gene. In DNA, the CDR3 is TGCGCCAGCAGCTTGGCCTCCTTGCAGGGGGCGCAATATGAGCAGTTCTTC. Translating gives CASSLASLQGAQYEQFF.

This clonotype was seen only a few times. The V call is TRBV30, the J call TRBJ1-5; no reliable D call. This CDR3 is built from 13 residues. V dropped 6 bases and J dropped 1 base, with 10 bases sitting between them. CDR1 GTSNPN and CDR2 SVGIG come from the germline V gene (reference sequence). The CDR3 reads CACTGESNQPQHF. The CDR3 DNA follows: TGTGCCTGTACCGGGGAAAGCAATCAGCCCCAGCATTTT.

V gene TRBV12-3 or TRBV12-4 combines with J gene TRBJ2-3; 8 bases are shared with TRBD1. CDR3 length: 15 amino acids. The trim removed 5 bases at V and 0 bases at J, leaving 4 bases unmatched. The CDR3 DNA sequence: TGTGCCAGCAGTCGCCGGACAGGGAGCACAGATACGCAGTATTTT. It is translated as CASSRRTGSTDTQYF.

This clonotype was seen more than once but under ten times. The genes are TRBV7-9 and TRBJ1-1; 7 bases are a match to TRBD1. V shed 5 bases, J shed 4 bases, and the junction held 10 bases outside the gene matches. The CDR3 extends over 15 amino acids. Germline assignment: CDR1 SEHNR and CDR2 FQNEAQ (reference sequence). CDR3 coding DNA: TGTGCCAGCAGCACGGCGACAGGGCTCGGCACTGAAGCTTTCTTT. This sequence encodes CASSTATGLGTEAFF.

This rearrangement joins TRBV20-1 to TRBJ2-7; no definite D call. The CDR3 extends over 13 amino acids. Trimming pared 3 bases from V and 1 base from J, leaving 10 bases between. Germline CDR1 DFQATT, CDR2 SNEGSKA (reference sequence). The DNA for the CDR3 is TGCAGTGCTAGTCTAGGTGGGTCCTACGAGCAGTACTTC. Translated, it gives CSASLGGSYEQYF.

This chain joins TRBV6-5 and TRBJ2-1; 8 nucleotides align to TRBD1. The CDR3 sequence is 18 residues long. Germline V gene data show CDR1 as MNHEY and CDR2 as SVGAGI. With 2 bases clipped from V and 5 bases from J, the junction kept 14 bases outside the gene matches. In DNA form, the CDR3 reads TGTGCCAGCAGTTACCCCAGGACAGGGCCCTTTGGGAACAATGAGCAGTTCTTC. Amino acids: CASSYPRTGPFGNNEQFF.

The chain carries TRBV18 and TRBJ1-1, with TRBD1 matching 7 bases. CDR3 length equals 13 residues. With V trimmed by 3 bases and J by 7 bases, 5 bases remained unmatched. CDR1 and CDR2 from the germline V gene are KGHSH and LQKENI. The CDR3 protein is CASSPYGQVEAFF. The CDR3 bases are TGTGCCAGCTCACCGTATGGACAGGTTGAAGCTTTCTTT.

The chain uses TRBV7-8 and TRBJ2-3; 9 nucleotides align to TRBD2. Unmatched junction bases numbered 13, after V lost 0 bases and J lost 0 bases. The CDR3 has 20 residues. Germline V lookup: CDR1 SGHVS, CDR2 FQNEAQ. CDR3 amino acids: CASSLASGGRIALSTDTQYF. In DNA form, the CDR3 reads TGTGCCAGCAGCTTAGCGAGCGGGGGGCGAATAGCCTTAAGCACAGATACGCAGTATTTT.

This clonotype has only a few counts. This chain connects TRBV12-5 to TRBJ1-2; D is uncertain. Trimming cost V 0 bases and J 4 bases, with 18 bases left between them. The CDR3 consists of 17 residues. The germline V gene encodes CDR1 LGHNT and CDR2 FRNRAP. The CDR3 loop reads CASGLVVAGRPLYGYTF. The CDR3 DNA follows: TGTGCTAGTGGTTTGGTCGTGGCAGGACGCCCCCTCTATGGCTACACCTTC.